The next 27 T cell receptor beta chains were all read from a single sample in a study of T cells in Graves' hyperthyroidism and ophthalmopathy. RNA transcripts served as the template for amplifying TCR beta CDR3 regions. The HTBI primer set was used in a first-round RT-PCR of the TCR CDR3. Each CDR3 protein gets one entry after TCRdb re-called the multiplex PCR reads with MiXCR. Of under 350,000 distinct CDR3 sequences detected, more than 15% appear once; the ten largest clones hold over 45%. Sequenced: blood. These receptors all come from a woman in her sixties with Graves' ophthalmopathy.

CDR3 protein: CASSPQGSTYTGELFF. The CDR3 region has the DNA TGTGCCAGCAGCCCCCAGGGTAGTACTTACACCGGGGAGCTGTTTTTT. The gene calls are TRBV7-3 and TRBJ2-2; D possibly corresponds to TRBD1 (5 bases). V was clipped by 5 bases and J by 3 bases, with 16 bases between them. Germline CDR1 and CDR2: SGHTA and FQGTGA. CDR3 length equals 16 residues.

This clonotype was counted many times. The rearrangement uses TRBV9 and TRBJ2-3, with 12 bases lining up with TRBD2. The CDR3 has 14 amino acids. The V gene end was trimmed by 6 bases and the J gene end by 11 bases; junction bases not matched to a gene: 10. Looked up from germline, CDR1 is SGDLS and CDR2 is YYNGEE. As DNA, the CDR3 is TGTGCCAGCACCTCTAGCGGGAGGGAATCTAGGCAGTATTTT. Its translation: CASTSSGRESRQYF.

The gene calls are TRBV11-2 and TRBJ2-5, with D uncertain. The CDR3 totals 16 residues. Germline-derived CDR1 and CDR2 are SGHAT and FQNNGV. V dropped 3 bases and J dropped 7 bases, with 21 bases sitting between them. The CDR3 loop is CASSFSGARRPGTQYF. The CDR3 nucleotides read TGTGCCAGCAGCTTTTCGGGTGCCAGGCGACCGGGGACCCAGTACTTC.

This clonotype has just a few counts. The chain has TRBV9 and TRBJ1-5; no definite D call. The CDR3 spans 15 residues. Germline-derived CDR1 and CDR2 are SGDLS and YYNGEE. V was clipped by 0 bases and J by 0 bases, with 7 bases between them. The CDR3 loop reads CASSVEGNSNQPQHF. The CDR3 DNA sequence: TGTGCCAGCAGCGTAGAGGGTAATAGCAATCAGCCCCAGCATTTT.

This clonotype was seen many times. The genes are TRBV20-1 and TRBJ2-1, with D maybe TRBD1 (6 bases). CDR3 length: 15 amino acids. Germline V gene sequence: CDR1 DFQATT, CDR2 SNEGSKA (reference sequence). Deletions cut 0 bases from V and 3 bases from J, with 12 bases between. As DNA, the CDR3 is TGCAGTGCTAGAGATGCCCGGGACATCTACAATGAGCAGTTCTTC. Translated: CSARDARDIYNEQFF.

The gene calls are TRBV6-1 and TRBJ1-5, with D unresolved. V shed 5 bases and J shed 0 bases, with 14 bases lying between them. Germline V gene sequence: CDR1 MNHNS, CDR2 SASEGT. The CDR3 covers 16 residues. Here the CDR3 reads CASSSTASYSNQPQHF. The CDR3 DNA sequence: TGTGCCAGCAGTTCAACCGCCAGTTATAGCAATCAGCCCCAGCATTTT.

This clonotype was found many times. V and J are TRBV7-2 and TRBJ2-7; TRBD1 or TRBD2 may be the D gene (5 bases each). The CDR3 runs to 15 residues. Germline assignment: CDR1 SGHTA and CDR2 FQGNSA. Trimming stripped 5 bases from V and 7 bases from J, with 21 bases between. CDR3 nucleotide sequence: TGTGCCAGCAGCCCGGGGCCGACCGGGCTACAGGAGCAGTACTTC. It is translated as CASSPGPTGLQEQYF. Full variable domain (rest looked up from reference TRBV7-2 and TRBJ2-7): GAGVSQSPSNKVTEKGKDVELRCDPISGHTALYWYRQSLGQGLEFLIYFQGNSAPDKSGLPSDRFSAERTGGSVSTLTIQRTQQEDSAVYLCASSPGPTGLQEQYFGPGTRLTVT.

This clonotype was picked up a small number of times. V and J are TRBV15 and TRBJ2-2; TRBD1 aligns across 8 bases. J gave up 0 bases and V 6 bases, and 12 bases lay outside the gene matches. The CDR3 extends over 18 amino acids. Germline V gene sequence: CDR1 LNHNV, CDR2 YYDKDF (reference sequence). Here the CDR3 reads CATRTTTGVSANTGELFF. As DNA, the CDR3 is TGTGCCACCAGGACAACGACAGGGGTCTCCGCGAACACCGGGGAGCTGTTTTTT.

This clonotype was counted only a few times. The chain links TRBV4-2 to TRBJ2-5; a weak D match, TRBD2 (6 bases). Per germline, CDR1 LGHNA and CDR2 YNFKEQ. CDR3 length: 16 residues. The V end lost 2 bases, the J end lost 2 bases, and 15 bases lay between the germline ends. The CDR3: CASSQTTSTRQETQYF. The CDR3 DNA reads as TGTGCCAGCAGCCAAACTACTAGCACCAGGCAAGAGACCCAGTACTTC.

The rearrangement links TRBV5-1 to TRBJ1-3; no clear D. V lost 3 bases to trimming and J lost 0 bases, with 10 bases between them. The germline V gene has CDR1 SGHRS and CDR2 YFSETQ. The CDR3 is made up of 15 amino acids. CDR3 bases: TGCGCCAGCAGCTCAACAGACCTCTCTGGAAACACCATATATTTT. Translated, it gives CASSSTDLSGNTIYF.

The CDR3 is CASSLGLGQANYGYTF. The CDR3, as DNA: TGTGCCAGCAGCCTGGGCCTAGGACAGGCTAACTATGGCTACACCTTC. The chain combines TRBV9 with TRBJ1-2; 7 bases align to TRBD1. Per the germline V gene, CDR1 is SGDLS and CDR2 is YYNGEE. CDR3 length equals 16 residues. V was clipped by 4 bases and J by 0 bases; unmatched bases: 9.

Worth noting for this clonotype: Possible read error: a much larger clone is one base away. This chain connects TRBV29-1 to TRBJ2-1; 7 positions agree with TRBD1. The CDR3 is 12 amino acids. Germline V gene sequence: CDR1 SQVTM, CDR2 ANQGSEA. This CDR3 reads CSVTGQYNQQFF. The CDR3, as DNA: TGCAGCGTTACGGGACAGTACAATCAGCAGTTCTTC.

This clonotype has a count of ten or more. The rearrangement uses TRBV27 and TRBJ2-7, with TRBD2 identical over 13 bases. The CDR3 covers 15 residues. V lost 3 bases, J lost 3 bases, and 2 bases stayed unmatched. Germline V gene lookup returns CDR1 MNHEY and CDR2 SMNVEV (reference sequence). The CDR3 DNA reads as TGTGCCAGCAGTTTCCGGACTAGCGGGAGCTACGAGCAGTACTTC. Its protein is CASSFRTSGSYEQYF.

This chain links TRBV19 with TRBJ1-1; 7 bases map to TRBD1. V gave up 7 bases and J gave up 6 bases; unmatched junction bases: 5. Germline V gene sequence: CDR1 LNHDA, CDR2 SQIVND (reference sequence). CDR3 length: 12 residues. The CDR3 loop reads CASTIGTAEAFF. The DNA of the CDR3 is TGTGCCAGTACCATCGGGACAGCTGAAGCTTTCTTT. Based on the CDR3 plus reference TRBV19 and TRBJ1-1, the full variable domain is DGGITQSPKYLFRKEGQNVTLSCEQNLNHDAMYWYRQDPGQGLRLIYYSQIVNDFQKGDIAEGYSVSREKKESFPLTVTSAQKNPTAFYLCASTIGTAEAFFGQGTRLTVV.

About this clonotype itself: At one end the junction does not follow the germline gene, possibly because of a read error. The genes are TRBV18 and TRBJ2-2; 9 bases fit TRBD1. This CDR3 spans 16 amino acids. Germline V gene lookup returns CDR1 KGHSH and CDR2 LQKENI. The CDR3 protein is CASSPRTGVDTGEPFF. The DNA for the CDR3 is TGTGCCAGCTCACCACGGACAGGGGTGGACACCGGGGAGCCGTTTTTT.

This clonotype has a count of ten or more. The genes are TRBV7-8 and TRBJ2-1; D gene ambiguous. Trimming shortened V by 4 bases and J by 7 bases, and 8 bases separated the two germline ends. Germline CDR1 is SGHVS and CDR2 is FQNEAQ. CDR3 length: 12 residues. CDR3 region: CASSSLSNEQFF. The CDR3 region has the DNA TGTGCCAGCAGCTCGCTTTCAAATGAGCAGTTCTTC.

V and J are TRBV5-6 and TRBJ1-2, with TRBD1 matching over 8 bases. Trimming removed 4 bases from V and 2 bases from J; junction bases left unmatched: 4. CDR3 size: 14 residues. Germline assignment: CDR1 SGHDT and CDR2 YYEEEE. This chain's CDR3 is CASSPRQGNYGYTF. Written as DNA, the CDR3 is TGTGCCAGCAGCCCGAGACAGGGGAACTATGGCTACACCTTC.

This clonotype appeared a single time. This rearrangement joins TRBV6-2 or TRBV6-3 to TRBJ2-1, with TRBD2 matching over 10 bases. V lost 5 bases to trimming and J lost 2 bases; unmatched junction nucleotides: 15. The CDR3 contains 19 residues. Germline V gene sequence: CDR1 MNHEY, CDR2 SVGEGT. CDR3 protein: CASSVQGLISGRPYNEQFF. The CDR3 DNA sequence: TGTGCCAGCAGTGTCCAAGGCTTAATTAGCGGGAGGCCCTACAATGAGCAGTTCTTC.

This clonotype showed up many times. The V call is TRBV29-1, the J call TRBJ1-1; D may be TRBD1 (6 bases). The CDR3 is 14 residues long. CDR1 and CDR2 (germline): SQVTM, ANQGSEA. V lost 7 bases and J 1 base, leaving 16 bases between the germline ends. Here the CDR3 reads CSATKDRTNTEAFF. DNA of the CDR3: TGCAGCGCCACTAAGGACAGAACGAACACTGAAGCTTTCTTT.

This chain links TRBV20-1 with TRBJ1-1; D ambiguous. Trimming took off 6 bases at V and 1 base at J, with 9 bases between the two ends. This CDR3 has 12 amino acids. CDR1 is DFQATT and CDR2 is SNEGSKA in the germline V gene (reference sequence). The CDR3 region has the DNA TGCAGTGCCGTTCCAAAGAACACTGAAGCTTTCTTT. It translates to CSAVPKNTEAFF.

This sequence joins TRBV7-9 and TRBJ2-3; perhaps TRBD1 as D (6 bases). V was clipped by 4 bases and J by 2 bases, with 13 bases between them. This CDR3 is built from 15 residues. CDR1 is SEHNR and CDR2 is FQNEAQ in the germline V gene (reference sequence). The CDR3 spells CASSSQTGSTDTQYF. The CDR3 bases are TGTGCCAGCAGCTCCCAGACAGGATCCACAGATACGCAGTATTTT.

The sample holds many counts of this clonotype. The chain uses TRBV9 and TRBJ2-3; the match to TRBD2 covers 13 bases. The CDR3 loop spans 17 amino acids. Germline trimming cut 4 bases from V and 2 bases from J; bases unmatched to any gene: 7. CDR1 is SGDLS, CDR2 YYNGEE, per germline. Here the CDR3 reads CASSNPGLAGDTDTQYF. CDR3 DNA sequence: TGTGCCAGCAGCAACCCTGGACTAGCGGGAGACACAGATACGCAGTATTTT.

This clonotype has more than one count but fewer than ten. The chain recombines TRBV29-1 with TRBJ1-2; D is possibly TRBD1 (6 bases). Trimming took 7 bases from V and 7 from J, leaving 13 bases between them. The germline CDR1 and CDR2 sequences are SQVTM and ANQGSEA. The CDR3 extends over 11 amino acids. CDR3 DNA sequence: TGCAGCGGTAGGACAGCGGGTGGCTACACCTTC. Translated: CSGRTAGGYTF. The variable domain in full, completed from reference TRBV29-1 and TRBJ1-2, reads SAVISQKPSRDICQRGTSLTIQCQVDSQVTMMFWYRQQPGQSLTLIATANQGSEATYESGFVIDKFPISRPNLTFSTLTVSNMSPEDSSIYLCSGRTAGGYTFGSGTRLTVV.

Here the CDR3 DNA reads TGTGCCAGCAGTTACTCGAGGGTAGCCAAAAACATTCAGTACTTC. Its translation is CASSYSRVAKNIQYF. The rearrangement joins TRBV6-2 or TRBV6-3 to TRBJ2-4, with a tentative D call TRBD2 (5 bases). The germline CDR1 and CDR2 sequences are MNHEY and SVGEGT. The CDR3 extends over 15 amino acids. Trimming left V 0 bases short and J 0 bases short, with 6 bases between.

The CDR3 protein is CSARQGALETQYF. The CDR3 nucleotides read TGCAGTGCAAGACAGGGGGCATTGGAGACCCAGTACTTC. J is TRBJ2-5 and V is TRBV20-1; 10 nucleotides align to TRBD1. The trim removed 6 bases at V and 5 bases at J, leaving 6 bases unmatched. The CDR3 consists of 13 residues. Looked up from germline, CDR1 is DFQATT and CDR2 is SNEGSKA (reference sequence).

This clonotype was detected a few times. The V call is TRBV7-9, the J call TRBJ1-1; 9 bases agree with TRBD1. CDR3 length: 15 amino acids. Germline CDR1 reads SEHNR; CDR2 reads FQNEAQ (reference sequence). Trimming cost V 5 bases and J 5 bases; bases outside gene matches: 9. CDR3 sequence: CASSPMDRGSTEAFF. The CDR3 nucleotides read TGTGCCAGCAGCCCAATGGACAGGGGATCGACTGAAGCTTTCTTT.

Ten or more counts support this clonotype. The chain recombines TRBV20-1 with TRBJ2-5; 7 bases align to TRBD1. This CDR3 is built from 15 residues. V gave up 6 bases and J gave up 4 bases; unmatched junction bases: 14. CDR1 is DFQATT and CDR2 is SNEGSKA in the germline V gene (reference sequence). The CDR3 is CSARPGQGDLETQYF. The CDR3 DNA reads TGCAGTGCCAGGCCAGGGCAGGGGGATCTAGAGACCCAGTACTTC.